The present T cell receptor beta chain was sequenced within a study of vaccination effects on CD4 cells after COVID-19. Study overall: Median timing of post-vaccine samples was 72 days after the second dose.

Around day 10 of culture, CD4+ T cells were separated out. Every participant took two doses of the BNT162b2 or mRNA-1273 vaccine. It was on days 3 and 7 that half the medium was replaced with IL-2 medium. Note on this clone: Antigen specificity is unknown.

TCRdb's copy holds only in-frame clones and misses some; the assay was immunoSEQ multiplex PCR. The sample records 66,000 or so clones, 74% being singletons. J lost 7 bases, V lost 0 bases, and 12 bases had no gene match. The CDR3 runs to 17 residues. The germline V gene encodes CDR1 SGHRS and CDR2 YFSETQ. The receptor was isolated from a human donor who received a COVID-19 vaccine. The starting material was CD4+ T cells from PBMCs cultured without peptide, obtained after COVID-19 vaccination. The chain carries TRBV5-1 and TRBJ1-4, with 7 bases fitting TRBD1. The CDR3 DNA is TGCGCCAGCAGCTTGGAGGATCCACAGGGGATCCGTGAAAAACTGTTTTTT. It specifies CASSLEDPQGIREKLFF.